The 20 T cell receptor beta chains below all came from one sample that was sequenced in a study of blood T cells in healthy people across ages. Using a J-beta primer mix together with a sample-barcoded 5' primer, a second PCR was run for 7 to 11 cycles. TCRdb re-called the 5' RACE reads with MiXCR, one entry per CDR3 protein. The sample shows around 800,000 distinct CDR3 sequences, about 46% of them seen only once. Sequenced sample: blood. These receptors all come from a man older than 75 in good health.

The V and J genes are TRBV7-2 and TRBJ1-2, with 7 bases aligning to TRBD1. V was pared by 0 bases and J by 5 bases, with 6 bases of the junction left unmatched. The length of the CDR3 is 15 residues. Germline values: CDR1 SGHTA, CDR2 FQGNSA. In nucleotides, the CDR3 is TGTGCCAGCAGCTTAGCGGACAGGAGATGGTATGGCTACACCTTC. This sequence encodes CASSLADRRWYGYTF.

To note about this clonotype: A much larger clone is a single base away; this may be a read error. The rearrangement joins TRBV29-1 to TRBJ2-7; D is ambiguous. Germline CDR1 reads SQVTM; CDR2 reads ANQGSEA. CDR3 length: 14 amino acids. Trimming shortened V by 0 bases and J by 5 bases, and 14 bases separated the two germline ends. CDR3 residues: CSVEDGRTPDEQYF. The DNA of the CDR3 is TGCAGCGTTGAAGACGGCCGAACTCCCGACGAGCAGTACTTC.

The chain links TRBV6-6 to TRBJ2-3, with unresolved D. Deletions cut 8 bases from V and 6 bases from J, with 9 bases between. Germline loops: CDR1 MNHNY, CDR2 SVGAGI (reference sequence). This CDR3 spans 11 amino acids. The CDR3 sequence: CASRVGDTQYF. As DNA, the CDR3 is TGTGCCAGCCGTGTAGGGGATACGCAGTATTTT.

The chain employs TRBV12-3 or TRBV12-4 and TRBJ2-1; TRBD1 matches at 11 bases. The CDR3 loop spans 13 amino acids. With 8 bases clipped from V and 9 bases from J, the junction kept 6 bases outside the gene matches. CDR3 DNA: TGTGCCAGCGCCGGACAGGGGGCGATTGAGCAGTTCTTC. It specifies CASAGQGAIEQFF.

V is TRBV29-1 and J is TRBJ1-1; D is unresolved. The germline gives CDR1 SQVTM, CDR2 ANQGSEA. The length of the CDR3 is 10 residues. V was cut by 6 bases and J by 8 bases, with 10 bases left in between. CDR3 coding DNA: TGCAGCGTACGACCGGGAGAAGCTTTCTTT. Translating it yields CSVRPGEAFF. Based on the CDR3 plus reference TRBV29-1 and TRBJ1-1, the full variable domain is SAVISQKPSRDICQRGTSLTIQCQVDSQVTMMFWYRQQPGQSLTLIATANQGSEATYESGFVIDKFPISRPNLTFSTLTVSNMSPEDSSIYLCSVRPGEAFFGQGTRLTVV.

V gene TRBV5-4 combines with J gene TRBJ2-7, with D possibly matching TRBD2 (6 bases). This CDR3 contains 13 residues. V lost 5 bases, J lost 4 bases, and 13 bases lay in between. Germline V gives CDR1 SGHNT, CDR2 YYREEE (reference sequence). CDR3 bases: TGTGCCAGCAGGGGGGACTTTCAATACGAGCAGTACTTC. It specifies CASRGDFQYEQYF. The variable domain in full, completed from reference TRBV5-4 and TRBJ2-7, reads ETGVTQSPTHLIKTRGQQVTLRCSSQSGHNTVSWYQQALGQGPQFIFQYYREEENGRGNFPPRFSGLQFPNYSSELNVNALELDDSALYLCASRGDFQYEQYFGPGTRLTVT.

The chain has TRBV21-1 and TRBJ2-1; the D segment call TRBD2 is taken from the table without a DNA check. TRBV21-1 is recorded as a pseudogene. This CDR3 contains 13 residues. For the CDR3, the DNA is TGTGCCAGCAGCAAAGTGACTAGCGGGAGACAGTTCTTC. As protein: CASSKVTSGRQFF.

The rearrangement joins TRBV7-9 to TRBJ2-7; TRBD1 matches at 7 bases. The CDR3 sequence is 14 residues long. CDR1 SEHNR and CDR2 FQNEAQ come from the germline V gene (reference sequence). With V trimmed by 6 bases and J by 6 bases, 11 bases remained unmatched. In DNA, the CDR3 is TGTGCCAGCAGGAACTACGGACAGGATTCCGAGCAGTACTTC. This translates into CASRNYGQDSEQYF.

This clonotype was found a few times. This chain joins TRBV10-3 and TRBJ2-5, with 12 bases identical to TRBD2. V was clipped by 3 bases and J by 11 bases; unmatched bases: 10. Germline V gene data show CDR1 as ENHRY and CDR2 as SYGVKD. The CDR3 length is 15 residues. The CDR3 DNA reads TGTGCCATCAGTGATGGACTAGCGGGGTACAATGAGCAGTACTTC. Translated: CAISDGLAGYNEQYF.

This clonotype was detected only once. A much larger clone differs by one base, so this may be a read error. The chain is built from TRBV6-1 and TRBJ2-5; D uncertain. Germline-derived CDR1 and CDR2 are MNHNS and SASEGT. The CDR3 sequence is 15 residues long. Trimming left V 1 base short and J 11 bases short, with 20 bases between. The CDR3 region has the DNA TGTGCCAGCAGTGAAGACGGAGTTAGCTACAATGAGCAGTACTTC. Protein sequence: CASSEDGVSYNEQYF.

The chain has TRBV12-3 or TRBV12-4 and TRBJ2-5; D is unresolved. Trimming took off 5 bases at V and 4 bases at J, with 14 bases between the two ends. The CDR3 runs to 14 residues. CDR3 DNA sequence: TGTGCCAGCAGTGTAAGCTCGCTGGGAGAGACCCAGTACTTC. Protein: CASSVSSLGETQYF.

Comment on this clonotype: A single base separates this from a much larger clone, so it may be a read error. This chain connects TRBV7-9 to TRBJ2-1; D remains ambiguous. From germline, CDR1 is SEHNR and CDR2 FQNEAQ (reference sequence). The length of the CDR3 is 14 residues. Here the CDR3 reads CASSPTDGDKEQFF. CDR3 DNA sequence: TGTGCCAGCAGCCCAACCGACGGAGACAAGGAGCAGTTCTTC.

The genes are TRBV7-9 and TRBJ2-7; D unresolved. The germline CDR1 and CDR2 sequences are SEHNR and FQNEAQ (reference sequence). This CDR3 has 13 residues. The V and J ends lost 1 base and 4 bases respectively, with 8 bases between them. The DNA of the CDR3 is TGTGCCAGCAGCTTAGGAAACCGTTACGAGCAGTACTTC. It translates to CASSLGNRYEQYF.

The chain links TRBV10-3 to TRBJ2-1; the D gene is possibly TRBD1 (5 bases). The CDR3 length is 14 residues. CDR1 ENHRY and CDR2 SYGVKD come from the germline V gene. The germline V and J ends were trimmed by 2 bases and 8 bases, with 13 bases remaining between them. CDR3 residues: CAISEGSPRDEQFF. The CDR3 coding sequence is TGTGCCATCAGTGAGGGGTCCCCCAGGGATGAGCAGTTCTTC.

This clonotype occurred many times. CDR3 region: CASKRQGGSYNEQFF. CDR3 DNA sequence: TGTGCCAGCAAACGACAGGGTGGGTCCTACAATGAGCAGTTCTTC. The chain uses TRBV6-5 and TRBJ2-1; 7 bases map to TRBD1. The CDR3 consists of 15 residues. In germline, CDR1 is MNHEY, CDR2 SVGAGI. Trimming at V came to 7 bases and at J to 1 base, leaving 7 bases not matched to a gene.

The chain employs TRBV10-3 and TRBJ2-3, with TRBD1 matching 8 bases. CDR3 length: 13 amino acids. From germline, CDR1 is ENHRY and CDR2 SYGVKD. J gave up 6 bases and V 7 bases, and 6 bases lay outside the gene matches. The CDR3 nucleotides read TGTGCCATCACTCAACAGGGGGTGGATACGCAGTATTTT. It specifies CAITQQGVDTQYF.

The gene calls are TRBV2 and TRBJ2-4; 8 bases line up with TRBD2. The end of the DNA fits TRBJ2-5 better, so the J call may be wrong. Germline CDR1 and CDR2: SNHLY and FYNNEI. The CDR3 is made up of 13 amino acids. The CDR3 nucleotides are TGTGCCAGCAATGAGCGGGGGCGGGAGACCCAGTACTTC. It codes for CASNERGRETQYF.

This clonotype was detected a few times. The chain uses TRBV5-1 and TRBJ2-1, with 10 nucleotides matching TRBD2. CDR1 SGHRS and CDR2 YFSETQ come from the germline V gene. This CDR3 region has 15 residues. V shed 4 bases and J 5 bases; nucleotides not matched to a gene: 6. CDR3 protein: CASSLTSGTNNEQFF. CDR3 DNA sequence: TGCGCCAGCAGCCTAACTAGCGGGACTAACAATGAGCAGTTCTTC.

The J gene is TRBJ2-3, the V gene TRBV18; no reliable D call. V lost 0 bases and J 6 bases, leaving 10 bases between the germline ends. The CDR3 length is 14 residues. Germline V CDR1 and CDR2: KGHSH, LQKENI. The CDR3 DNA is TGTGCCAGCTCACCACCGATGGGCTATGATACGCAGTATTTT. Its translation: CASSPPMGYDTQYF.

This chain joins TRBV5-1 and TRBJ2-4; D not resolved. The end of the DNA is better explained by TRBJ2-7, so the J call may be wrong. The CDR3 spans 15 residues. Germline V gene data show CDR1 as SGHRS and CDR2 as YFSETQ. CDR3 sequence (DNA): TGCGCCAGCAGCTTGGATTCAGTCTATTACTACGAGCAGTACTTC. It is translated as CASSLDSVYYYEQYF.